The 22 T cell receptor beta chains listed next were all sequenced from one sample in a study of blood T cell repertoires in COVID-19. Data came from immunoSEQ multiplex PCR; TCRdb stores just in-frame clones and leaves some out. The data show fewer than 250,000 clones, about 80% seen once. The sample was PBMCs or T cells enriched from blood (not recorded which). These receptors all stem from a woman aged 40 to 50 who had been exposed to COVID-19.

This chain uses TRBV7-3 with TRBJ2-7; 9 bases map to TRBD1. Germline lookup yields CDR1 SGHTA and CDR2 FQGTGA. This CDR3 region has 15 residues. The V and J ends lost 6 bases and 4 bases, in that order; junction bases with no gene match: 10. CDR3 sequence: CASSPVGQGSYEQYF. CDR3 nucleotide sequence: TGTGCCAGCAGTCCTGTGGGACAGGGATCTTACGAGCAGTACTTC.

The V call is TRBV11-2, the J call TRBJ1-1; D is perhaps TRBD1 (6 bases). Germline V gives CDR1 SGHAT, CDR2 FQNNGV. This CDR3 comprises 15 residues. The germline V and J ends were trimmed by 5 bases and 1 base, with 14 bases remaining between them. This CDR3 reads CASSPTGYGNTEAFF. The DNA for the CDR3 is TGTGCCAGCAGCCCCACAGGGTACGGGAACACTGAAGCTTTCTTT.

This clone was seen only a few times. The rearrangement joins TRBV19 to TRBJ2-7; 9 positions agree with TRBD1. Germline V lookup: CDR1 LNHDA, CDR2 SQIVND (reference sequence). The CDR3 sequence is 17 residues long. V shed 3 bases, J shed 3 bases, and the junction held 12 bases outside the gene matches. CDR3 bases: TGTGCCAGTAGTATTTGGACAGGGGCCGACGCGAACTACGAGCAGTACTTC. This encodes CASSIWTGADANYEQYF.

The chain links TRBV5-4 to TRBJ2-3; D not certain. CDR1 is SGHNT and CDR2 is YYREEE in the germline V gene (reference sequence). CDR3 length: 13 amino acids. Trimming took 4 bases from V and 2 from J, leaving 8 bases between them. CDR3 residues: CASSRSITDTQYF. DNA of the CDR3: TGTGCCAGCAGCCGGAGTATCACAGATACGCAGTATTTT.

The genes are TRBV28 and TRBJ1-2; TRBD1 is a possible D gene (6 bases). The germline V and J ends were trimmed by 7 bases and 4 bases, with 25 bases remaining between them. This CDR3 contains 17 residues. Per germline, CDR1 MDHEN and CDR2 SYDVKM. The CDR3 protein is CASKEGGDLKGSYGYTF. The CDR3 bases are TGTGCCAGCAAGGAGGGGGGGGATCTAAAGGGCTCCTATGGCTACACCTTC.

The chain uses TRBV4-3 and TRBJ2-1; a weak D match, TRBD2 (7 bases). CDR3 length: 16 residues. CDR1 is LGHNA and CDR2 is YSLEER in the germline V gene. Trimming removed 1 base at V and 9 bases at J, with 19 bases between. CDR3 bases: TGCGCCAGCAGCCAAGCGATCGGGGGGCGAGTGGGTGAGCAGTTCTTC. This translates into CASSQAIGGRVGEQFF.

The V call is TRBV19, the J call TRBJ1-5, with TRBD1 matching 8 bases. This CDR3 contains 17 residues. The trim removed 3 bases at V and 2 bases at J, leaving 9 bases unmatched. The V gene's germline CDR1 is LNHDA and CDR2 SQIVND (reference sequence). The CDR3 sequence is CASSIPPTGGGNQPQHF. The CDR3 DNA reads as TGTGCCAGTAGTATCCCCCCCACAGGGGGAGGCAATCAGCCCCAGCATTTT.

This clone has only one observation. The chain combines TRBV19 with TRBJ1-5; possibly TRBD1 for D (5 bases). The CDR3 spans 15 residues. V was shortened by 4 bases and J by 5 bases, with 15 bases between the two germline ends. Germline CDR1 and CDR2: LNHDA and SQIVND (reference sequence). The CDR3: CASSTGGGQHQPQHF. Here the CDR3 DNA reads TGTGCCAGTAGTACCGGGGGAGGACAACATCAGCCCCAGCATTTT.

This chain uses TRBV29-1 with TRBJ2-2; possible D gene TRBD2, 6 bases. The CDR3 consists of 11 residues. The germline gives CDR1 SQVTM, CDR2 ANQGSEA. V was pared by 5 bases and J by 11 bases, with 12 bases between. DNA of the CDR3: TGCAGCGTTTATCGGGGGATAGAGCTGTTTTTT. This translates into CSVYRGIELFF.

The CDR3 here is CASSQEGSSTGGTGELFF. The CDR3 DNA follows: TGTGCCAGCAGCCAAGAAGGGTCCTCCACGGGGGGCACCGGGGAGCTGTTTTTT. The chain recombines TRBV3-1 (or the pseudogene TRBV3-2) with TRBJ2-2; 7 positions match TRBD2. The CDR3 contains 18 residues. J was trimmed by 4 bases and V by 0 bases; bases with no gene match: 11. From germline, CDR1 is LGHDT and CDR2 YNNKEL (reference sequence).

The chain uses TRBV2 and TRBJ1-6, with 8 bases fitting TRBD1. The CDR3 consists of 14 residues. V was clipped by 4 bases and J by 10 bases; unmatched bases: 6. CDR1 and CDR2 (germline): SNHLY, FYNNEI. The CDR3 region is CASSGGYRGSPLHF. For the CDR3, the DNA is TGTGCCAGCAGTGGGGGGTACAGGGGGTCACCCCTCCACTTT.

A few counts support this clone. Additional DNA sequences in this sample encode the identical CDR3. The chain is built from TRBV5-1 and TRBJ1-1; D not certain. The CDR3 is 13 residues long. Per the germline V gene, CDR1 is SGHRS and CDR2 is YFSETQ. The V end was cut by 1 base, the J end by 1 base, with 5 bases between. DNA of the CDR3: TGCGCCAGCAGCTTGACGGGGAACACTGAAGCTTTCTTT. It codes for CASSLTGNTEAFF.

In DNA, the CDR3 is TGTGCCAGCAGCACGGGACAGGGCAATCAGCCCCAGCATTTT. Its protein product is CASSTGQGNQPQHF. The chain has TRBV5-8 and TRBJ1-5; the match to TRBD1 covers 8 bases. V trimming: 4 bases; J trimming: 2 bases; junction bases outside the gene matches: 2. The CDR3 is 14 residues long. From germline, CDR1 is SGHTS and CDR2 YDEGEE.

The genes are TRBV12-5 and TRBJ2-3; 7 bases fit TRBD1. The CDR3 consists of 15 residues. V shed 1 base and J 1 base; nucleotides not matched to a gene: 2. Germline CDR1 reads LGHNT; CDR2 reads FRNRAP. The CDR3: CASGLGTGRTDTQYF. The CDR3 DNA reads TGTGCTAGTGGTTTGGGGACAGGACGCACAGATACGCAGTATTTT.

V usage is TRBV3-1 (or the pseudogene TRBV3-2) and J usage is TRBJ2-7; possible D gene TRBD1, 5 bases. The V end lost 8 bases, the J end lost 9 bases, and 17 bases lay between the germline ends. Germline lookup yields CDR1 LGHDT and CDR2 YNNKEL (reference sequence). The CDR3 has 12 amino acids. CDR3 amino acids: CASGTGPLGQYF. CDR3 DNA: TGTGCCAGCGGAACAGGCCCCCTTGGGCAGTACTTC.

V and J are TRBV7-3 and TRBJ2-1; 11 bases fit TRBD2. This CDR3 has 14 residues. The germline CDR1 and CDR2 sequences are SGHTA and FQGTGA. V lost 6 bases to trimming and J lost 9 bases; unmatched junction nucleotides: 7. CDR3 residues: CASSSTSGGLEQFF. DNA of the CDR3: TGTGCCAGCAGTTCAACTAGCGGGGGTCTTGAGCAGTTCTTC.

The count of this clone is one. The chain has TRBV5-8 and TRBJ1-3; D may be TRBD1 (6 bases). This CDR3 spans 15 amino acids. V gave up 5 bases and J gave up 4 bases, with 16 bases separating them. Germline loops: CDR1 SGHTS, CDR2 YDEGEE. CDR3 in amino acids: CASSTDRSGGNTIYF. The CDR3 bases are TGTGCCAGCAGTACAGACAGGTCGGGAGGAAACACCATATATTTT.

This clone was recorded at least ten times. This chain links TRBV2 with TRBJ2-5; 11 bases agree with TRBD2. Looked up from germline, CDR1 is SNHLY and CDR2 is FYNNEI. Trimming cost V 4 bases and J 4 bases; bases outside gene matches: 5. The CDR3 covers 15 residues. This CDR3 is CASSGLAGGRETQYF. In DNA, the CDR3 is TGTGCCAGCAGTGGATTAGCGGGGGGGCGAGAGACCCAGTACTTC.

The chain couples TRBV6-5 to TRBJ2-5, with TRBD2 matching 7 bases. The CDR3 contains 14 residues. Losses at the gene ends were 6 bases for V and 4 bases for J; bases not matched to a gene: 8. From germline, CDR1 is MNHEY and CDR2 SVGAGI. The CDR3 bases are TGTGCCAGCAGGTCCCGGTGGGGGGGAGAGACCCAGTACTTC. Encoded protein: CASRSRWGGETQYF.

For this clone: The same CDR3 arises from other DNA sequences in this sample as well. The chain joins TRBV3-1 (or the pseudogene TRBV3-2) to TRBJ2-5, with 7 positions matching TRBD1. This CDR3 region has 13 residues. V gave up 4 bases and J gave up 2 bases; unmatched junction bases: 1. Germline values: CDR1 LGHDT, CDR2 YNNKEL (reference sequence). CDR3 DNA sequence: TGTGCCAGCAGCCCGACAGGGCAAGAGACCCAGTACTTC. This gives the protein CASSPTGQETQYF.

The J gene is TRBJ1-3, the V gene TRBV10-3; possible D gene TRBD1, 6 bases. Trimming stripped 10 bases from V and 0 bases from J, with 13 bases between. Germline V gene sequence: CDR1 ENHRY, CDR2 SYGVKD. The CDR3 is 14 residues long. CDR3 region: CATEQGLSGNTIYF. CDR3 nucleotide sequence: TGTGCCACTGAACAGGGCCTCTCTGGAAACACCATATATTTT.

The chain is built from TRBV2 and TRBJ2-2; 7 positions agree with TRBD1. V lost 2 bases to trimming and J lost 6 bases; unmatched junction nucleotides: 0. The CDR3 covers 13 residues. Germline CDR1 SNHLY, CDR2 FYNNEI. This CDR3 reads CASSEQGAGELFF. Written as DNA, the CDR3 is TGTGCCAGCAGTGAACAGGGGGCCGGGGAGCTGTTTTTT.